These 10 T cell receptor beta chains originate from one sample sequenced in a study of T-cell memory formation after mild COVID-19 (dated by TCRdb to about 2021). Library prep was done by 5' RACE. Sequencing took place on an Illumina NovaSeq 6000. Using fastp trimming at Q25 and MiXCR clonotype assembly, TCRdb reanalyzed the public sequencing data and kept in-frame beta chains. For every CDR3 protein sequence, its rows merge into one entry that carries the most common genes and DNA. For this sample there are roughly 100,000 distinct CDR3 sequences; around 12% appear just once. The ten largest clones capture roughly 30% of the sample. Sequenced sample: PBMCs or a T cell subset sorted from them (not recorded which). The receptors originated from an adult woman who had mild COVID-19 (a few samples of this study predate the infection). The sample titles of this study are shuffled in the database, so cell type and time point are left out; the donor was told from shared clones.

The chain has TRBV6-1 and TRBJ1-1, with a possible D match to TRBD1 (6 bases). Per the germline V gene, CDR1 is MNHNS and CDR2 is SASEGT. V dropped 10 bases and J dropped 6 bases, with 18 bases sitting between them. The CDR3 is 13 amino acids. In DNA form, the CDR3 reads TGTGCCACCCTCGTCCCCAGGGGCCCTGAAGCTTTCTTT. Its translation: CATLVPRGPEAFF.

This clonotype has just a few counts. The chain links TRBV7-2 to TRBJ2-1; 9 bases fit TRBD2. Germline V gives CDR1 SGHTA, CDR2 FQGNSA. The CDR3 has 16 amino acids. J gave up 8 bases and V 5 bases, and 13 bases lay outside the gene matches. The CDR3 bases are TGTGCCAGCAGCCCCTGGGCGGGAGGGCCCAACGATGAGCAGTTCTTC. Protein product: CASSPWAGGPNDEQFF.

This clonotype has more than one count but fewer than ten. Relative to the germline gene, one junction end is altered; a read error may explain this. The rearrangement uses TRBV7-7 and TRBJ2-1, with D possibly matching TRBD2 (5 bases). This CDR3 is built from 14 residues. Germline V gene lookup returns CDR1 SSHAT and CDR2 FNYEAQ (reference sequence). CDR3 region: CASSPRDHLNEQFF. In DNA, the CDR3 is TGTGCTAGCAGCCCCCGGGATCATCTCAATGAGCAGTTCTTC.

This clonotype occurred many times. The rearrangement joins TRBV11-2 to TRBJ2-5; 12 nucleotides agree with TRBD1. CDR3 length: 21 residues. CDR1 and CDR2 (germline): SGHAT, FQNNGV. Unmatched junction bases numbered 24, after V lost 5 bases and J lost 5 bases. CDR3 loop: CASSQNLGTGGRLAAYETQYF. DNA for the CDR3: TGTGCCAGCAGCCAAAACCTCGGGACAGGGGGCCGGTTAGCGGCTTATGAGACCCAGTACTTC.

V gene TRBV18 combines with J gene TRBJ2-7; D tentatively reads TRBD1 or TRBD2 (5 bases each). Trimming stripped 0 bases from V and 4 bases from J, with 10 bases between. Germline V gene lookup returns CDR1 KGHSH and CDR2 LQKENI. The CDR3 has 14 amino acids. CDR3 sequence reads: CASSPPRDGYEQYF. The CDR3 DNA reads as TGTGCCAGCTCACCACCGAGGGACGGATACGAGCAGTACTTC.

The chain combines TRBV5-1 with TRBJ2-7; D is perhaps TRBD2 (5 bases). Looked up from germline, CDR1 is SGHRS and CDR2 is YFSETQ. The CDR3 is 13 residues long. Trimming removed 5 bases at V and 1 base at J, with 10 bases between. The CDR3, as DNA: TGCGCCAGCAGTGGACGGACTTCCTACGAGCAGTACTTC. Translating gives CASSGRTSYEQYF.

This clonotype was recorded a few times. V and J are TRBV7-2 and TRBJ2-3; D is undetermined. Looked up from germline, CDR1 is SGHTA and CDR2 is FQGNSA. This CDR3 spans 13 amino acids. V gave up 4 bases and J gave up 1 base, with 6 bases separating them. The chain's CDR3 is CASSSHGTDTQYF. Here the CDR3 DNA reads TGTGCCAGCAGCTCCCACGGCACAGATACGCAGTATTTT.

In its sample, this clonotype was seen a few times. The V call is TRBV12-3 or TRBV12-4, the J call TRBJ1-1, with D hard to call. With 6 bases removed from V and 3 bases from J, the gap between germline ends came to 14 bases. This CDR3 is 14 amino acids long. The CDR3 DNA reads TGTGCCAGCAGCGTGCACGTGAGGGACACTGAAGCTTTCTTT. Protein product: CASSVHVRDTEAFF.

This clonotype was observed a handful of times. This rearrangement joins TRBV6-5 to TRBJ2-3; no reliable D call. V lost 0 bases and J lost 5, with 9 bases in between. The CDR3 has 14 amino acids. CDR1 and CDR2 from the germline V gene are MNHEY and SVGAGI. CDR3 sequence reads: CASSYSDPIDTQYF. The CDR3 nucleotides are TGTGCCAGCAGTTACTCGGACCCTATAGATACGCAGTATTTT.

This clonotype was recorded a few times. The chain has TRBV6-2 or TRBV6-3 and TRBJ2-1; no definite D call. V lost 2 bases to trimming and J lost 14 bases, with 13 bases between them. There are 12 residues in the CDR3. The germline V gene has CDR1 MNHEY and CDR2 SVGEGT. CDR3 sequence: CASSYDQARKFF. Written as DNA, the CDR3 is TGTGCCAGCAGTTACGATCAGGCTAGGAAGTTCTTC.